The next 9 T cell receptor beta chains were all read from a single sample in a study of T cell changes during pregnancy in multiple sclerosis. Sequenced by immunoSEQ multiplex PCR; TCRdb stores in-frame clones only, minus some. The table includes around 130,000 clones, roughly 95% detected once. Sequencing used peripheral blood, obtained after pregnancy. The receptors come from a female donor with multiple sclerosis, enrolled in a pregnancy study.

The genes are TRBV10-3 and TRBJ1-2; 7 bases line up with TRBD1. The V segment lost 10 bases and the J segment 3 bases; nucleotides outside the gene matches: 11. The CDR3 consists of 14 residues. Germline assignment: CDR1 ENHRY and CDR2 SYGVKD. CDR3 DNA sequence: TGTGCCACACGGGACAGCCCACCTGACTATGGCTACACCTTC. As protein: CATRDSPPDYGYTF.

The count of this clone is one. The CDR3 coding sequence is TGTGCCAGCAGTTTGGGAGCGGAGTCCTACGAGCAGTACTTC. It codes for CASSLGAESYEQYF. The rearrangement uses TRBV28 and TRBJ2-7, with D possibly matching TRBD2 (5 bases). Germline CDR1 and CDR2: MDHEN and SYDVKM. Trimming removed 3 bases from V and 1 base from J, with 10 bases in between. The CDR3 is 14 amino acids.

V and J are TRBV5-4 and TRBJ2-7; 13 nucleotides agree with TRBD2. CDR3 length equals 15 residues. Germline CDR1 SGHNT, CDR2 YYREEE (reference sequence). Trimming removed 4 bases from V and 7 bases from J; junction bases left unmatched: 8. DNA for the CDR3: TGTGCCAGCAGCGACCGGACTAGCGGGAGCCAAGAGCAGTACTTC. Its protein product is CASSDRTSGSQEQYF.

The table lists this clone with a count of one. The rearrangement joins TRBV27 to TRBJ1-1; the D gene is possibly TRBD1 (5 bases). Between the trimmed V and J ends, which lost 5 bases and 1 base, there was a span of 17 bases. The CDR3 is made up of 16 amino acids. Germline CDR1 is MNHEY and CDR2 is SMNVEV (reference sequence). Here the CDR3 DNA reads TGTGCCAGCAGTCCCCTCGGCTTGCAGGGGAACACTGAAGCTTTCTTT. Protein sequence: CASSPLGLQGNTEAFF.

CDR3 in amino acids: CASSVASSGRAGTGELFF. DNA for the CDR3: TGTGCCAGCAGCGTAGCCTCCAGCGGGAGGGCCGGCACCGGGGAGCTGTTTTTT. V is TRBV9 and J is TRBJ2-2; 10 bases map to TRBD2. The CDR3 length is 18 residues. Germline V gene sequence: CDR1 SGDLS, CDR2 YYNGEE. The V and J ends lost 0 bases and 4 bases, in that order; junction bases with no gene match: 9.

This rearrangement joins TRBV11-3 to TRBJ1-1; D is possibly TRBD1 (5 bases). Trimming stripped 5 bases from V and 1 base from J, with 8 bases between. The germline gives CDR1 SGHNT, CDR2 YENEEA. The CDR3 is made up of 13 amino acids. The CDR3 coding sequence is TGTGCCAGCAGCGTCGGGGGGAACACTGAAGCTTTCTTT. It encodes CASSVGGNTEAFF.

The J gene is TRBJ2-2, the V gene TRBV7-8; a weak D match, TRBD1 (5 bases). Germline V gene data show CDR1 as SGHVS and CDR2 as FQNEAQ. V lost 0 bases, J lost 3 bases, and 5 bases lay in between. CDR3 length: 14 amino acids. The CDR3: CASSLAGDTGELFF. The CDR3 DNA sequence: TGTGCCAGCAGCTTAGCAGGGGACACCGGGGAGCTGTTTTTT.

The chain is built from TRBV5-1 and TRBJ2-1; TRBD1 matches at 9 bases. J gave up 7 bases and V 4 bases, and 6 bases lay outside the gene matches. Germline CDR1 reads SGHRS; CDR2 reads YFSETQ. The CDR3 is made up of 14 amino acids. The CDR3: CASSVPGTGNEQFF. The CDR3 DNA is TGCGCCAGCAGCGTACCCGGGACAGGGAATGAGCAGTTCTTC.

The J gene is TRBJ2-4, the V gene TRBV15; D is perhaps TRBD1 (5 bases). V shed 1 base and J shed 13 bases, with 20 bases lying between them. Germline V CDR1 and CDR2: LNHNV, YYDKDF (reference sequence). The CDR3 covers 15 residues. CDR3 residues: CATSRGEGVPGQQYF. The CDR3 nucleotides read TGTGCCACCAGCAGAGGGGAAGGGGTCCCGGGTCAGCAGTACTTC.